This T cell receptor (beta chain) was profiled in a study of graft-versus-host responses after intestinal transplantation. Study-level background: Tacrolimus plus steroids were given to all recipients for approximately 3 years, preceded by anti-thymocyte globulin induction. Study-level points and caveats: Marrow from the recipient contained GvH clones, some of which had appeared first in ileum or blood.

TCRdb keeps only in-frame clones here, not all; method: immunoSEQ multiplex PCR. This table has tens of thousands of clones, roughly 90% appearing once. With respect to this clone: What it binds is not known.

Trimming took off 4 bases at V and 2 bases at J, with 12 bases between the two ends. There are 14 residues in the CDR3. CDR1 and CDR2 from the germline V gene are SGHVS and FQNEAQ. The starting material was unstimulated CD8+ T cells sorted from spleen or lymph node cells, obtained before intestinal transplant. The receptor's source is a human donor who received an intestinal transplant. This chain links TRBV7-8 with TRBJ2-7, with D perhaps TRBD2 (6 bases). The CDR3 DNA is TGTGCCAGCAGCTCGGGGGACCGAACCTACGAGCAGTACTTC. Translation gives CASSSGDRTYEQYF.